The rows below give T cell receptor beta chains drawn from one sample of a study of blood T cells in healthy people across ages. TCRdb re-called the 5' RACE reads through MiXCR, storing one row per CDR3 protein. Of roughly 1,000,000 distinct CDR3 sequences in the sample, 20% to 25% were seen once. This sample was also put to use in a study of T cells of mothers and their children.

Sequencing was done on a sample of blood. These TCRs come from a girl under 10 years old in good health. Both conserved end residues are part of each CDR3. D genes are given only for firm matches. Expanded clones get a size class; other rows say once, few or many, or leave the size out.

j_call | clone_size | d_call | v_call | cdr3_length | cdr3_nt | cdr3_aa
TRBJ2-6 | few | NA | TRBV29-1 | 14 | TGCAGCGTTGAACGTATAGCCGGGGCCAACGTCCTGACTTTC | CSVERIAGANVLTF
TRBJ2-3 | NA | NA | TRBV28 | 18 | TGTGCCAGCAGTTTAATAGCGGAGATTGCCTCTAGCACAGATACGCAGTATTTT | CASSLIAEIASSTDTQYF
TRBJ2-7 | few | NA | TRBV15 | 15 | TGTGCCACCAGCAGAGATCCCAGGGGAAGTCTGGAGCAGTACTTC | CATSRDPRGSLEQYF
TRBJ2-7 | NA | NA | TRBV24-1 | 13 | TGTGCCACCAGTGATTTGCGAGGGAGCGAGCAGTACTTC | CATSDLRGSEQYF
TRBJ2-1 | few | NA | TRBV7-2 | 15 | TGTGCCGGCAGCTTATCTTCGGGGTCCTACAATGAGCAGTTCTTC | CAGSLSSGSYNEQFF
TRBJ2-7 | few | NA | TRBV29-1 | 12 | TGCAGCGTTGTGGGAAATCCATACGAGCAGTACTTC | CSVVGNPYEQYF
TRBJ2-5 | NA | NA | TRBV11-2 | 15 | TGTGCCAGCAGCTTAGACAGGGTGATGACAGAGACCCAGTACTTC | CASSLDRVMTETQYF
TRBJ1-4 | few | NA | TRBV19 | 13 | TGTGCCAGTAATGGGGGATTCAATGAAAAACTGTTTTTT | CASNGGFNEKLFF
TRBJ2-1 | few | TRBD1 | TRBV20-1 | 15 | TGCAGTGCTATCGACAGGGGAGGTGCCTACAATGAGCAGTTCTTC | CSAIDRGGAYNEQFF
TRBJ2-1 | many | TRBD2 | TRBV29-1 | 16 | TGCAGCGTTGAGGCGGGGGGCCCGAGCTCCTACAATGAGCAGTTCTTC | CSVEAGGPSSYNEQFF
TRBJ1-3 | few | NA | TRBV2 | 15 | TGTGCCAGCAGCCCAGACAGAACCTCTGGAAACACCATATATTTT | CASSPDRTSGNTIYF
TRBJ2-5 | few | NA | TRBV14 | 12 | TGTGCCAGCAGTCGGAGTGGGGTCGGACAGTACTTC | CASSRSGVGQYF
TRBJ2-5 | many | NA | TRBV7-2 | 12 | TGTGCCAGCTCAACGGCGGATTGGACCCAGTACTTC | CASSTADWTQYF
TRBJ2-5 | few | NA | TRBV2 | 17 | TGTGCCAGCAGTGAATGGGCGGCAGAAACCATCGGAGAGACCCAGTACTTC | CASSEWAAETIGETQYF
TRBJ1-4 | NA | NA | TRBV28 | 17 | TGTGCCAGCAGCCTTGAACAGGGTATGGAGCAGGGTGAAAAACTGTTTTTT | CASSLEQGMEQGEKLFF
TRBJ2-7 | NA | NA | TRBV7-2 | 12 | TGTGCCAGCAGCTCTGCCCATTACGAGCAGTACTTC | CASSSAHYEQYF
TRBJ2-5 | many | NA | TRBV24-1 | 12 | TGTGCCACCAGTGATTTAGGAGAGACCCAGTACTTC | CATSDLGETQYF
TRBJ2-1 | NA | NA | TRBV3-1 | 15 | TGTGCCAGCAGCCTTTCGGGACCGAACTACAATGAGCAGTTCTTC | CASSLSGPNYNEQFF
TRBJ2-5 | NA | NA | TRBV7-9 | 14 | TGTGCCAGCAGCTTAGACGGGGCCCCTCGGGCCCAGTACTTC | CASSLDGAPRAQYF
TRBJ2-1 | few | NA | TRBV20-1 | 13 | TGCAGTGAGCGGAACGCCCGAACGGATGAGCAGTTCTTC | CSERNARTDEQFF